This entry lists 29 T cell receptor beta chains sequenced from one sample in a study of blood T cell repertoires in COVID-19. Clones were read by immunoSEQ multiplex PCR, and TCRdb kept only the in-frame ones, dropping some. The sample lists about 180,000 clones; approximately 86% were seen once. Material: peripheral blood. The receptors originated from a man aged 50 to 60 with active or convalescent COVID-19.

V gene TRBV18 combines with J gene TRBJ2-1, with D unclear. The CDR3 covers 14 residues. Germline CDR1 and CDR2: KGHSH and LQKENI. V gave up 3 bases and J gave up 1 base, with 7 bases separating them. The CDR3 DNA is TGTGCCAGCTCACCCGGCAGGTCCTACAATGAGCAGTTCTTC. As protein: CASSPGRSYNEQFF.

The chain uses TRBV25-1 and TRBJ1-2; D uncertain. The V end was cut by 6 bases, the J end by 2 bases, with 10 bases between. This CDR3 comprises 13 residues. Germline CDR1 and CDR2: MGHDK and SYGVNS. CDR3 nucleotides: TGTGCCAGCAGAGATCGGGTGAACTATGGCTACACCTTC. It yields the protein CASRDRVNYGYTF.

The chain couples TRBV6-5 to TRBJ2-7; D is perhaps TRBD1 (5 bases). This CDR3 is built from 14 residues. Per the germline V gene, CDR1 is MNHEY and CDR2 is SVGAGI. V was pared by 8 bases and J by 1 base, with 15 bases between. The CDR3 reads CASAFNRNSYEQYF. In DNA form, the CDR3 reads TGTGCCAGCGCTTTTAACAGGAATTCCTACGAGCAGTACTTC.

The chain combines TRBV23-1 with TRBJ2-7; TRBD1 matches 7 bases. TRBV23-1 is given ORF status, its function remaining uncertain. This CDR3 has 14 residues. Germline trimming cut 4 bases from V and 5 bases from J; bases unmatched to any gene: 8. In nucleotides, the CDR3 is TGCGCCAGCAGTCTGCGACAGGGCCTAAACGAGCAGTACTTC. Its translation is CASSLRQGLNEQYF.

V is TRBV19 and J is TRBJ1-5; D is perhaps TRBD1 (6 bases). This CDR3 is 16 amino acids long. Trimming took off 0 bases at V and 4 bases at J, with 13 bases between the two ends. The germline gives CDR1 LNHDA, CDR2 SQIVND (reference sequence). DNA of the CDR3: TGTGCCAGTAGTATAGATACAGGGTCTTGGAATCAGCCCCAGCATTTT. This sequence encodes CASSIDTGSWNQPQHF.

The rearrangement links TRBV7-6 to TRBJ2-5; TRBD2 aligns across 7 bases. Germline-derived CDR1 and CDR2 are SGHVS and FNYEAQ. CDR3 length equals 14 residues. Trimming took 3 bases from V and 5 from J; bases not matched to a gene: 6. The CDR3 region is CASSFYGRYETQYF. CDR3 bases: TGTGCCAGCAGCTTTTACGGGAGGTATGAGACCCAGTACTTC.

The chain links TRBV7-2 to TRBJ1-1; D might be TRBD1 (6 bases). This CDR3 spans 14 amino acids. The germline CDR1 and CDR2 sequences are SGHTA and FQGNSA. Trimming took off 5 bases at V and 5 bases at J, with 15 bases between the two ends. This CDR3 reads CASSGQSMGTEAFF. In DNA, the CDR3 is TGTGCCAGCAGCGGACAGAGTATGGGGACTGAAGCTTTCTTT.

This chain links TRBV6-5 with TRBJ1-1, with D uncertain. Germline V gene sequence: CDR1 MNHEY, CDR2 SVGAGI. The ends were cut back, 6 bases at V and 4 bases at J, with 15 bases in the middle. The CDR3 consists of 14 residues. The CDR3 DNA reads as TGTGCCAGCAGCCCCGACACCTTGAGCACTGAAGCTTTCTTT. Translating it yields CASSPDTLSTEAFF.

The V call is TRBV29-1, the J call TRBJ1-1; D is unclear. The CDR3 has 13 residues. CDR1 is SQVTM and CDR2 is ANQGSEA in the germline V gene. With 3 bases removed from V and 5 bases from J, the gap between germline ends came to 13 bases. DNA for the CDR3: TGCAGCGTTGAGGGTGGCCGGAGTACTGAAGCTTTCTTT. As protein: CSVEGGRSTEAFF.

The chain employs TRBV28 and TRBJ2-7; D is perhaps TRBD1 (5 bases). The CDR3 is made up of 15 amino acids. V lost 3 bases and J 1 base, leaving 13 bases between the germline ends. Germline CDR1 reads MDHEN; CDR2 reads SYDVKM. CDR3 sequence (DNA): TGTGCCAGCAGTTTTCAGGGCTGGAGTTCCTACGAGCAGTACTTC. This encodes CASSFQGWSSYEQYF. The variable domain in full, with the rest retrieved from reference TRBV28 and TRBJ2-7, is DVKVTQSSRYLVKRTGEKVFLECVQDMDHENMFWYRQDPGLGLRLIYFSYDVKMKEKGDIPEGYSVSREKKERFSLILESASTNQTSMYLCASSFQGWSSYEQYFGPGTRLTVT.

The V and J genes are TRBV5-1 and TRBJ2-7; 8 bases agree with TRBD1. With 4 bases clipped from V and 4 bases from J, the junction kept 10 bases outside the gene matches. This CDR3 is 15 amino acids long. The germline V gene has CDR1 SGHRS and CDR2 YFSETQ. The CDR3 coding sequence is TGCGCCAGCAGCCCTGGGGGGACAGGAATATACGAGCAGTACTTC. Translating it yields CASSPGGTGIYEQYF.

The V gene is TRBV5-1, the J gene TRBJ2-3; 8 nucleotides line up with TRBD1. Trimming cost V 3 bases and J 2 bases; bases outside gene matches: 5. The CDR3 is made up of 15 amino acids. Germline assignment: CDR1 SGHRS and CDR2 YFSETQ. The chain's CDR3 is CASSSGQGFTDTQYF. CDR3 nucleotide sequence: TGCGCCAGCAGCTCCGGACAGGGATTCACAGATACGCAGTATTTT. Combining the CDR3 with reference TRBV5-1 and TRBJ2-3 gives the whole variable domain KAGVTQTPRYLIKTRGQQVTLSCSPISGHRSVSWYQQTPGQGLQFLFEYFSETQRNKGNFPGRFSGRQFSNSRSEMNVSTLELGDSALYLCASSSGQGFTDTQYFGPGTRLTVL.

V and J are TRBV6-5 and TRBJ1-4, with a possible D match to TRBD1 (6 bases). Germline V gives CDR1 MNHEY, CDR2 SVGAGI. CDR3 length equals 14 residues. V was cut by 8 bases and J by 5 bases, with 15 bases left in between. CDR3 residues: CASSTGMVNEKLFF. DNA for the CDR3: TGTGCCAGCTCTACAGGGATGGTAAATGAAAAACTGTTTTTT.

In this sample, this clone turned up a few times. The chain recombines TRBV5-1 with TRBJ2-1; TRBD1 matches 10 bases. Looked up from germline, CDR1 is SGHRS and CDR2 is YFSETQ. With 3 bases clipped from V and 6 bases from J, the junction kept 6 bases outside the gene matches. This CDR3 spans 15 amino acids. CDR3 DNA sequence: TGCGCCAGCAGCTCCTCCGGGACAGGGGCCAATGAGCAGTTCTTC. Its translation is CASSSSGTGANEQFF.

As DNA, the CDR3 is TGTGCCAGCAGCTCCCCGGACAGGGTTAATGAGCAGTTCTTC. Residues: CASSSPDRVNEQFF. The rearrangement links TRBV2 to TRBJ2-1; 8 nucleotides line up with TRBD1. This CDR3 region has 14 residues. Per germline, CDR1 SNHLY and CDR2 FYNNEI. V shed 6 bases, J shed 7 bases, and the junction held 8 bases outside the gene matches. Drawing the rest from reference TRBV2 and TRBJ2-1, the complete variable domain is EPEVTQTPSHQVTQMGQEVILRCVPISNHLYFYWYRQILGQKVEFLVSFYNNEISEKSEIFDDQFSVERPDGSNFTLKIRSTKLEDSAMYFCASSSPDRVNEQFFGPGTRLTVL.

The chain has TRBV2 and TRBJ1-2; D call uncertain. Trimming took 2 bases from V and 0 from J, leaving 10 bases between them. This CDR3 contains 15 residues. Germline CDR1 and CDR2: SNHLY and FYNNEI. As DNA, the CDR3 is TGTGCCAGCAGTGAACCAGGTCGAACTAACTATGGCTACACCTTC. As protein: CASSEPGRTNYGYTF.

This clone was detected many times. The chain carries TRBV19 and TRBJ2-1; TRBD2 matches 10 bases. CDR3 length: 17 residues. Germline V gene lookup returns CDR1 LNHDA and CDR2 SQIVND (reference sequence). V lost 5 bases to trimming and J lost 6 bases; unmatched junction nucleotides: 13. The CDR3 reads CASSPRHIAGGLNEQFF. CDR3 in DNA: TGTGCCAGTAGTCCGCGCCACATAGCGGGAGGACTCAATGAGCAGTTCTTC. Using reference TRBV19 and TRBJ2-1 for the parts outside the CDR3, the full variable domain is DGGITQSPKYLFRKEGQNVTLSCEQNLNHDAMYWYRQDPGQGLRLIYYSQIVNDFQKGDIAEGYSVSREKKESFPLTVTSAQKNPTAFYLCASSPRHIAGGLNEQFFGPGTRLTVL.

The J gene is TRBJ1-5, the V gene TRBV7-9; D not certain. V was shortened by 1 base and J by 0 bases, with 4 bases between the two germline ends. The CDR3 totals 14 residues. CDR1 and CDR2 from the germline V gene are SEHNR and FQNEAQ (reference sequence). The CDR3 is CASSLGYSNQPQHF. As DNA, the CDR3 is TGTGCCAGCAGCTTAGGTTATAGCAATCAGCCCCAGCATTTT.

The chain joins TRBV28 to TRBJ1-5; D is unclear. Germline V gene lookup returns CDR1 MDHEN and CDR2 SYDVKM. The CDR3 sequence is 14 residues long. The germline V and J ends were trimmed by 7 bases and 2 bases, with 12 bases remaining between them. The chain's CDR3 is CASTESLGNQPQHF. The CDR3, as DNA: TGTGCCAGCACGGAGTCGCTGGGCAATCAGCCCCAGCATTTT.

This chain uses TRBV30 with TRBJ1-5; maybe TRBD1 (5 bases). Per germline, CDR1 GTSNPN and CDR2 SVGIG (reference sequence). The CDR3 covers 13 residues. V was clipped by 0 bases and J by 7 bases, with 10 bases between them. The CDR3 DNA is TGTGCCTGGAGTGTATCCGGGGGGCAGCCCCAGCATTTT. It encodes CAWSVSGGQPQHF.

This clone showed up just once. The gene calls are TRBV7-2 and TRBJ1-1; D gene ambiguous. V lost 10 bases and J lost 1, with 4 bases in between. Germline values: CDR1 SGHTA, CDR2 FQGNSA. CDR3 length: 10 amino acids. DNA of the CDR3: TGTGCCACAAAGAACACTGAAGCTTTCTTT. It translates to CATKNTEAFF.

The chain recombines TRBV18 with TRBJ1-3, with TRBD1 matching over 10 bases. CDR3 size: 15 residues. Losses at the gene ends were 3 bases for V and 2 bases for J; bases not matched to a gene: 1. Germline V lookup: CDR1 KGHSH, CDR2 LQKENI. CDR3 protein: CASSPGTGAGNTIYF. CDR3 coding DNA: TGTGCCAGCTCACCCGGGACAGGGGCTGGAAACACCATATATTTT.

The chain employs TRBV5-6 and TRBJ2-1; D may be TRBD1 (5 bases). V gave up 2 bases and J gave up 6 bases, with 9 bases separating them. Per germline, CDR1 SGHDT and CDR2 YYEEEE. The CDR3 consists of 13 residues. The CDR3 DNA sequence: TGTGCCAGCAGCTTAGGACACCTCAATGAGCAGTTCTTC. Protein: CASSLGHLNEQFF.

The V and J genes are TRBV30 and TRBJ2-7, with 9 bases lining up with TRBD2. Germline V lookup: CDR1 GTSNPN, CDR2 SVGIG (reference sequence). Trimming at V came to 2 bases and at J to 4 bases, leaving 3 bases not matched to a gene. The CDR3 contains 13 residues. CDR3 nucleotides: TGTGCCTGGAGTAGGCTAGCGGGGTACGAGCAGTACTTC. Translated: CAWSRLAGYEQYF. Full variable domain (outside the CDR3, taken from reference TRBV30 and TRBJ2-7): SQTIHQWPATLVQPVGSPLSLECTVEGTSNPNLYWYRQAAGRGLQLLFYSVGIGQISSEVPQNLSASRPQDRQFILSSKKLLLSDSGFYLCAWSRLAGYEQYFGPGTRLTVT.

This clone has a single count. CDR3 bases: TGCGCCAGCAGCCTCGACAGGGGGCATGAAAAACTGTTTTTT. It codes for CASSLDRGHEKLFF. The chain combines TRBV5-1 with TRBJ1-4; 10 bases map to TRBD1. Germline V CDR1 and CDR2: SGHRS, YFSETQ. This CDR3 is 14 amino acids long. The junction had 3 bases not matched to a gene; V was cut back by 4 bases and J by 6 bases.

The chain joins TRBV6-5 to TRBJ1-5; D is undetermined. Germline lookup yields CDR1 MNHEY and CDR2 SVGAGI. The CDR3 runs to 14 residues. V lost 6 bases to trimming and J lost 0 bases, with 9 bases between them. For the CDR3, the DNA is TGTGCCAGCAGGATGACAAATAGCAATCAGCCCCAGCATTTT. It encodes CASRMTNSNQPQHF.

The chain recombines TRBV6-5 with TRBJ1-1; possible D gene TRBD1, 5 bases. The germline V and J ends were trimmed by 7 bases and 2 bases, with 11 bases remaining between them. The CDR3 totals 13 residues. Germline CDR1 reads MNHEY; CDR2 reads SVGAGI. Here the CDR3 reads CASNPQGNTEAFF. The DNA of the CDR3 is TGTGCCAGCAATCCGCAGGGTAACACTGAAGCTTTCTTT.

This chain uses TRBV5-1 with TRBJ1-2, with D possibly matching TRBD1 (6 bases). There are 16 residues in the CDR3. From germline, CDR1 is SGHRS and CDR2 YFSETQ. Trimming shortened V by 2 bases and J by 0 bases, and 14 bases separated the two germline ends. In nucleotides, the CDR3 is TGCGCCAGCAGCTTCCAAGGGACACCAACTAACTATGGCTACACCTTC. Residues: CASSFQGTPTNYGYTF.

The V gene is TRBV19, the J gene TRBJ1-6; D may be TRBD1 (5 bases). Germline CDR1 reads LNHDA; CDR2 reads SQIVND (reference sequence). CDR3 length: 15 residues. Trimming cost V 5 bases and J 10 bases, with 18 bases left between them. CDR3 nucleotide sequence: TGTGCCAGTAGTGCTACGGGGGGAGGAAGGTCACCCCTCCACTTT. Its protein product is CASSATGGGRSPLHF.